This T cell receptor (beta chain) was profiled in a study of cytomegalovirus exposure and HLA in healthy donors (TCRdb year 2017). Looking at the study overall: An earlier analysis of 550 to 700 of the donors reported more than 250 Gb of sequence data and roughly 100 million unique TCR beta sequences from around 200 million T cells. An early release that covered approximately 600 HLA-typed donors contained approximately 320 gigabases of sequencing data and tens of millions of unique TCR sequences. Among the roughly 390 genotyped donors, 75% to 90% belonged to the genetic ancestry cluster associated with self-reported Caucasian donors. The aim of the study was to test whether cataloging public T cell receptors could identify signatures of past pathogen exposure. The study used immunosequencing to profile the T cell repertoires of approximately 650 subjects and linked those repertoires to cytomegalovirus serostatus. Besides the first cohort of around 700 subjects, a separate validation cohort made up of 120 or so different subjects was used. To predict cytomegalovirus infection status, the study combined high-throughput TCR immunosequencing, statistical association of individual TCRs with disease status, and machine learning. A later analysis re-analyzed previously published TCR beta repertoires from approximately 670 donors and added high-resolution HLA genotyping to study TCR occurrence patterns. The later analysis used no new phenotypic data to find candidate immune exposures, relying instead on TCR beta sequences and their occurrence across donors. An earlier analysis of nearly 600 of the donors applied high-throughput TCR beta sequencing to assess whether each TCR beta V gene segment acted as functional or pseudogenic. Donor age, sex, ethnicity and CMV serostatus were compiled alongside the repertoire data. Genome-wide SNP genotypes for about 55% of the roughly 670 donors were used in a later genetic analysis, which treated that subset as a discovery cohort. Every repertoire in the discovery cohort had been generated on one and the same sequencing platform. Class I and class II HLA loci were covered by the typing at four-digit resolution. The number of donors typed differed by locus, with about 629-630 for A, B, C, DRB1 and DQB1, roughly 520 for DQA1, over 600 for DPA1, and 400 to 490 for DPB1. Roughly five DR-DQ haplotypes were handled as single units for association and clustering because linkage in the cohort was strong. Among about 390 genotyped donors of the cohort, an average of roughly 240,000 unique TCR beta nucleotide sequences were sequenced per donor, 15% to 20% of them non-productive. What the study reported, not specific to this receptor: Most CMV-associated TCR beta chains appeared to be HLA-restricted in a later analysis, and the HLA associations seemed to be driven largely by CMV exposure. Three of the identified cytomegalovirus-associated TCR beta chains were confirmed in vitro to be specific for cytomegalovirus antigens. The sequencing pipeline was judged likely to have produced a cluster of highly shared sequence variants as a technical artifact. In a later analysis, TCR association rates were found to vary across HLA loci, with the most associated TCRs seen for DRB1 alleles and the fewest for HLA-C alleles. Only TCR beta chains were sequenced in this cohort, and the absence of alpha or paired-chain data limited detectable features. A further reported finding was that TCR beta sequences accurately predicted the HLA-A and HLA-B alleles for most subjects in the first cohort. Cytomegalovirus status was reported to be diagnosed by the classifier with high specificity and sensitivity in both the original and validation cohorts. Linkage disequilibrium might explain the correlated functional status among segregating V segments, but an unknown experimental factor could not be excluded. In a later analysis, some 18,000 TCR beta sequences were associated with specific HLA alleles at a false discovery rate of 0.05. The study gave a list of about 160 TCR beta chains associated with cytomegalovirus. V-gene and J-gene trimming of TCR beta chains was associated with a missense DCLRE1C variant in a later genetic analysis, and the association was replicated in an independent cohort. A later analysis found that HLA-associated TCR beta chains were more clonally expanded and had lower generation probabilities than equally common non-associated chains. Because HLA typing was missing for some donors at each locus, association tests included only the typed subset. A later genetic analysis reported fewer N-insertions in productive TCRs among donors in an Asian-associated ancestry cluster than the roughly 700-donor mean. The presence/absence analyses assumed that sequencing depth was roughly uniform across donors, and that assumption may not be true. According to the authors, the approach could potentially be generalized to other disease states and immunological phenotypes. Most TCR sequences were seen in very few donors, while some public TCRs were found in many individuals. Several of the top co-occurrence clusters appeared to be linked to parvovirus B19, influenza, CMV and Epstein-Barr virus, according to a later analysis. When HLA alleles, especially DR and DQ, strongly co-occurred, TCR associations were difficult to assign to individual alleles. The earlier analysis of about 600 of the donors excluded approximately 15 rarely observed V segments, including chromosome 9 orphons, because counts were too low. Broadly in line with IMGT annotations, most TCR beta V segments showed up in productive rearrangements about 87% or about 30% of the time in an earlier analysis of 587 of the donors. Some IMGT-functional V segments, including TRBV6-2 and TRBV6-3, could not be distinguished by the 87-base-pair reads and were therefore excluded. CMV serostatus was the only immune exposure information available for the cohort.

Turning to this clone: Its recognized antigen is unknown. Per-nucleotide qualities are absent, and no much larger clonotype sits a single base away.

Taken from the germline V gene, the CDR1 and CDR2 loops are MDHEN and SYDVKM. V is trimmed back by 6 bases and J by 4 bases, and the junction contains 4 bases that no gene match accounts for. From the cysteine through the phenylalanine, the CDR3 covers 13 amino acids. Only the CDR3 DNA is retained, 39 bases long and in frame from the first base. The cohort comprised 666 healthy bone marrow donors. Cohort members were all nominally healthy when sampled, although unrecorded immune exposures were likely present. The donor was CMV seropositive and belonged to the group of 250 to 300 seropositive cohort members. Every donor gave a peripheral blood sample, and the peripheral blood mononuclear cells from that sample were used for TCR beta sequencing. The Qiagen DNeasy Blood Extraction Kit was used to extract genomic DNA from the blood cell samples. Receptor libraries were prepared by the immunoSEQ multiplex PCR assay. For the multiplex PCR, a mixture combining 60 forward primers for TCR Vbeta segments and 13 reverse primers for TCR Jbeta segments was used. The CDR3 region of rearranged TCR beta genes was amplified from genomic DNA with a multiplex PCR assay. On the Illumina HiSeq System, the amplified TCR beta libraries were sequenced as 87-base-pair reads. Turning to the authors' computational methods: Across the 700 or so repertoires, a later analysis counted around 80 million unique TCR beta chains, approximately 12 million of which were shared by at least two donors. A nearest-neighbor algorithm error-corrected the raw reads and collapsed the reads into unique sequences, merging closely related sequences to remove PCR and sequencing errors. Alignment of CDR3 sequences to IMGT reference sequences was used to assign V, D and J gene segments. For a sequence to be retained, at least a six-nucleotide match to both a V gene segment and a J gene segment was required. Rearrangements were called productive when the CDR3 lacked stop codons and stayed in frame with V and J; all others were non-productive. CDR3 was defined according to IMGT convention as the region running from the second conserved V-encoded cysteine to the conserved J-encoded phenylalanine. Sequences without an unambiguous match to a single V gene segment were excluded from the earlier analysis of a few hundred of the donors. In an earlier analysis of several hundred of the donors, V segments were called functional above 56.7% productive rearrangements and were called segregating when the between-donor standard deviation exceeded 5%. To diagnose cytomegalovirus status from the catalog of TCR beta chain sequences, a statistical classification framework was built. A later analysis assigned V and J genes by comparing TCR nucleotide sequences with IMGT/GENE-DB human TR gene sequences. A later analysis assigned CDR3 sequences and most-parsimonious VDJ recombination scenarios with the TCRdist pipeline. In a later analysis, each TCR beta chain was defined by its CDR3 amino acid sequence together with its V-gene family, and reads lacking a unique V-gene family were excluded. As a way to deal with suspected cross-contamination and a sequencing artifact, a later analysis dropped 450 to 700 nucleotide sequences that were highly shared and had low generation probability. For each public chain, a later analysis derived a clonal expansion index from normalized ranks of inferred template counts within each repertoire. In a later analysis, generation probabilities were computed with a VDJ recombination model fitted to out-of-frame rearrangements, and the resulting probabilities were checked against IGoR. In a later analysis, TCR-TCR, TCR-HLA and TCR-CMV co-occurrence was scored with hypergeometric tests, and a repertoire-size bias correction was applied to TCR pairs. To estimate false discovery rates, a later analysis permuted the HLA or CMV assignments 20 times. A later analysis grouped co-occurring TCRs with DBSCAN, adding TCRdist sequence similarity when clustering within HLA-allele-positive subsets. Repertoires with fewer than 30,000 or more than 120,000 public chains were left out of co-occurrence clustering, as were five repertoires with anomalous nucleotide sharing. TCRdb took this table from immuneACCESS and kept in-frame rearrangements with V and J called. Such tables lack part of the clones; where checked against another copy, unresolved V genes explain under half of the gap, and the rest is unexplained. V, J and clone size were drawn from that table, and D and trimming were deduced from the DNA. Recorded for this sample are about 150,000 clones; 70% to 90% of them occurred a single time. The biggest ten clones account for 5.6% of the sample.

The sample consisted of PBMCs. This sequence uses TRBV28 and TRBJ2-5, with 8 bases aligning to TRBD1. This receptor was taken from a woman aged 40 to 55 in good health and CMV-seropositive. The sequence in DNA is TGTGCCAGCAGCGAGACAGGGGCAGAGACCCAGTACTTC. This encodes CASSETGAETQYF.